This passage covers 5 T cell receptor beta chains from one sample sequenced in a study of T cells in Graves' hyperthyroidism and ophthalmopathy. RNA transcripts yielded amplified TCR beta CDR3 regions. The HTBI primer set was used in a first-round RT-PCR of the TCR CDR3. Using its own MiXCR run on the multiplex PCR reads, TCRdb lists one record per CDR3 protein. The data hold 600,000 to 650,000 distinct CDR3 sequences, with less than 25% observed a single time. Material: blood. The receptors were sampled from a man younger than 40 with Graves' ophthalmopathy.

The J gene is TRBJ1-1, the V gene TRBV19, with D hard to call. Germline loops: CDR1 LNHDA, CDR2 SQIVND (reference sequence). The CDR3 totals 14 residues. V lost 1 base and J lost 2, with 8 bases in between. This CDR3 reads CASSIGTPNTEAFF. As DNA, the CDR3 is TGTGCCAGTAGTATAGGGACTCCTAACACTGAAGCTTTCTTT.

CDR3 coding DNA: TGCGCCAGCAGCTTGGCCGGAAGTGATAATTCACCCCTCCACTTT. Protein: CASSLAGSDNSPLHF. The chain couples TRBV5-1 to TRBJ1-6; D unclear. Trimming cost V 0 bases and J 5 bases, with 9 bases left between them. The V gene's germline CDR1 is SGHRS and CDR2 YFSETQ. CDR3 length equals 15 residues.

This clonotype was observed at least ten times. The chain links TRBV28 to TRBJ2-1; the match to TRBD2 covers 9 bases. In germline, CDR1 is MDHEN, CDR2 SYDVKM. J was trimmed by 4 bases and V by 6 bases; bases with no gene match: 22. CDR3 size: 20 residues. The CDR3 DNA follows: TGTGCCAGCAGCCCCGACCACTTGGCGGGAGGGCCGCAAGATTACAATGAGCAGTTCTTC. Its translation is CASSPDHLAGGPQDYNEQFF.

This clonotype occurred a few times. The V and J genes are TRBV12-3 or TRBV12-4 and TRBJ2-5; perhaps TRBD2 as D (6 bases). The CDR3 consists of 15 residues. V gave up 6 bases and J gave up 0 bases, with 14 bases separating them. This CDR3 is CASRSGWDYQETQYF. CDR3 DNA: TGTGCCAGCAGGAGTGGGTGGGACTACCAAGAGACCCAGTACTTC.

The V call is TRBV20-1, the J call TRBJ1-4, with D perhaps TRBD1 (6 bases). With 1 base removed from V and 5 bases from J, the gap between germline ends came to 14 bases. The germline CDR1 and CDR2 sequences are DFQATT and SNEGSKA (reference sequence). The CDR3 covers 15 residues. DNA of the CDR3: TGCAGTGCTAGAGCAGAAGGACAGCTAAATGAAAAACTGTTTTTT. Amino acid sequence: CSARAEGQLNEKLFF.